This T cell receptor (beta chain) was recorded in a study of blood T cell repertoires in COVID-19. In the study overall: Donors in the United States, Italy and Spain gave samples during acute or convalescent COVID-19. Sources were T cells, B-cell-depleted T cells, or PBMCs; the material itself was cDNA or gDNA.

With 0 bases removed from V and 8 bases from J, the gap between germline ends came to 17 bases. Germline V gene lookup returns CDR1 MNHNS and CDR2 SASEGT. This CDR3 spans 16 amino acids. Original data processing: How many nucleated cells were present was estimated from reference gene primer amplification. Measured with immunoSEQ multiplex PCR; TCRdb has only the in-frame clones, and not every one. V, J and clone size were drawn from that table, and D and trimming were deduced from the DNA. Of about 220,000 clones listed, 80% to 90% were seen once; the top ten hold roughly 10%. This clone was seen once.

This TCR came from a man between 50 and 59 years old with active or convalescent COVID-19. The source material was peripheral blood. J is TRBJ2-1 and V is TRBV6-1; D may be TRBD2 (5 bases). The CDR3 bases are TGTGCCAGCAGTGAAGCGAGGGTTGGCGCGGTTCATGAGCAGTTCTTC. This codes for CASSEARVGAVHEQFF.